The next 3 T cell receptor beta chains were all read from a single sample in a study of Tregs in tolerant kidney transplant recipients (dated by TCRdb to between 2018 and 2021). Reading the label with the study, this specimen's time point is: blood sample drawn before combined kidney and bone marrow transplant. Library prep was done by the immunoSEQ multiplex PCR assay. TCRdb limited this immuneACCESS table to in-frame rearrangements with V and J called. A share of clones is missing; checked studies link under half to unresolved V genes, and the rest is unexplained. In this sample the table shows roughly 69,000 clones, under 98% of which occur a single time. Around 0.34% of the sample rests with the top ten. This material consisted of Tregs from blood, taken before the transplant. These receptor sequences come from a human donor who received a combined kidney and bone marrow transplant.

V usage is TRBV5-1 and J usage is TRBJ1-1; TRBD1 is a possible D gene (6 bases). With 3 bases removed from V and 4 bases from J, the gap between germline ends came to 16 bases. The CDR3 totals 15 residues. CDR1 and CDR2 (germline): SGHRS, YFSETQ. CDR3: CASSSRVQGFTEAFF. The CDR3 coding sequence is TGCGCCAGCAGCTCCCGCGTACAGGGATTCACTGAAGCTTTCTTT.

The chain recombines TRBV7-9 with TRBJ2-1, with TRBD2 matching over 14 bases. The CDR3 sequence is 14 residues long. J gave up 6 bases and V 8 bases, and 3 bases lay outside the gene matches. Germline-derived CDR1 and CDR2 are SEHNR and FQNEAQ (reference sequence). This CDR3 is CASQTSGRGNEQFF. The CDR3 nucleotides are TGTGCCAGCCAGACTAGCGGGAGGGGCAATGAGCAGTTCTTC.

The rearrangement joins TRBV5-1 to TRBJ1-1; unclear D gene. The length of the CDR3 is 13 residues. V was trimmed by 2 bases and J by 1 base, leaving 6 bases between them. The germline V gene has CDR1 SGHRS and CDR2 YFSETQ. The CDR3 DNA is TGCGCCAGCAGCTTTACTCCGAACACTGAAGCTTTCTTT. This encodes CASSFTPNTEAFF. The full variable domain, its missing parts supplied by reference TRBV5-1 and TRBJ1-1, is KAGVTQTPRYLIKTRGQQVTLSCSPISGHRSVSWYQQTPGQGLQFLFEYFSETQRNKGNFPGRFSGRQFSNSRSEMNVSTLELGDSALYLCASSFTPNTEAFFGQGTRLTVV.